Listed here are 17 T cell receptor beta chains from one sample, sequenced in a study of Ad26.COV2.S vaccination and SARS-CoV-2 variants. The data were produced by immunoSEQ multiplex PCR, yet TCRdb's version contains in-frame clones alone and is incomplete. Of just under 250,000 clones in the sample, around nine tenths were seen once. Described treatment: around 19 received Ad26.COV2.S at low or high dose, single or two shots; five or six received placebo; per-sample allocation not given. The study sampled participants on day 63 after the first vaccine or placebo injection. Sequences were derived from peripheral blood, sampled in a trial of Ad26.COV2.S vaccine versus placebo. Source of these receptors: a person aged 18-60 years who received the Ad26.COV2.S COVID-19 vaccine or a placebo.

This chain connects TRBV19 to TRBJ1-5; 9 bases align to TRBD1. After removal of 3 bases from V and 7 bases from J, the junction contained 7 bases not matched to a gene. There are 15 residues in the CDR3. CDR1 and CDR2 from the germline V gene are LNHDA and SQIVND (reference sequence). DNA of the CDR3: TGTGCCAGTAGTATGCCGGGACAGGGAAACCAGCCCCAGCATTTT. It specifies CASSMPGQGNQPQHF. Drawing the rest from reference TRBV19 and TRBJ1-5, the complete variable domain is DGGITQSPKYLFRKEGQNVTLSCEQNLNHDAMYWYRQDPGQGLRLIYYSQIVNDFQKGDIAEGYSVSREKKESFPLTVTSAQKNPTAFYLCASSMPGQGNQPQHFGDGTRLSIL.

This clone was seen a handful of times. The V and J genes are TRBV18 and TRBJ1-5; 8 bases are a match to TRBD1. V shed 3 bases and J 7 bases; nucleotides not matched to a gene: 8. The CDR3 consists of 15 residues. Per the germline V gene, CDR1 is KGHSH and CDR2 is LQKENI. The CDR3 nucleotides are TGTGCCAGCTCACCTAACTGGTCAGGGGGCCAGCCCCAGCATTTT. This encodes CASSPNWSGGQPQHF.

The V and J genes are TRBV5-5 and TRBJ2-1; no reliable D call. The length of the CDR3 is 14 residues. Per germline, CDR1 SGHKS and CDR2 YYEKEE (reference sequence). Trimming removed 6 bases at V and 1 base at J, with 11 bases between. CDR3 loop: CASNPHGSYNEQFF. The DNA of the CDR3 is TGTGCCAGCAATCCACACGGATCCTACAATGAGCAGTTCTTC.

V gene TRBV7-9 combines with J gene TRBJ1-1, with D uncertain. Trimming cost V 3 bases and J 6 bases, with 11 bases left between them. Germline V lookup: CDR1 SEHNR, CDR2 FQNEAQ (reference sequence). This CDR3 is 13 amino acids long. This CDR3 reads CASSLLGSAEAFF. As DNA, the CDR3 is TGTGCCAGCAGCTTGCTGGGGAGCGCTGAAGCTTTCTTT. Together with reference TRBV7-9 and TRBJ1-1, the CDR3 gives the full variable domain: DTGVSQNPRHKITKRGQNVTFRCDPISEHNRLYWYRQTLGQGPEFLTYFQNEAQLEKSRLLSDRFSAERPKGSFSTLEIQRTEQGDSAMYLCASSLLGSAEAFFGQGTRLTVV.

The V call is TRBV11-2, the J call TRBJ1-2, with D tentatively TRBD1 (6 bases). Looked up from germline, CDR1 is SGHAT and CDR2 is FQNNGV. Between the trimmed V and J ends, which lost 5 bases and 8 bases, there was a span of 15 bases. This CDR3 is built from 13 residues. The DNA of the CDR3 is TGTGCCAGCAGCCCCAGGACAGTGGGCGGCTACACCTTC. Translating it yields CASSPRTVGGYTF.

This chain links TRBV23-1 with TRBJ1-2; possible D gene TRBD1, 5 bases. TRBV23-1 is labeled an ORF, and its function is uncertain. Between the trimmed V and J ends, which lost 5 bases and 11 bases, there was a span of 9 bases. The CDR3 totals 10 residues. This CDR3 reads CASSDSSYTF. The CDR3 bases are TGCGCCAGCAGTGACAGTTCGTACACCTTC.

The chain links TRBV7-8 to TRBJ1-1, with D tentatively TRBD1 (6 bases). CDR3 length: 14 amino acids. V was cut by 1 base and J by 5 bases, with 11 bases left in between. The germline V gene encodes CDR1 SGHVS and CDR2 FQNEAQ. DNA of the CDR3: TGTGCCAGCAGCTTAGGGGGGGCTAGGACTGAAGCTTTCTTT. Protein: CASSLGGARTEAFF.

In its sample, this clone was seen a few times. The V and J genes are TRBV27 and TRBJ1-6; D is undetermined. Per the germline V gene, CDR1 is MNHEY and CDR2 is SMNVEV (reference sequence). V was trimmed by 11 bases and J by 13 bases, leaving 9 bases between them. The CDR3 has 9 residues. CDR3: CAGLHPLHF. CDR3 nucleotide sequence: TGTGCCGGCCTCCACCCCCTCCACTTT.

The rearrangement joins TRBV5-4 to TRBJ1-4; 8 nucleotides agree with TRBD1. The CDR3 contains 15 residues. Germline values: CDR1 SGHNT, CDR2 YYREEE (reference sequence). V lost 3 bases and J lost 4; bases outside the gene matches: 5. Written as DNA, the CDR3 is TGTGCCAGCAGCTCGACAGGGGTGGGTAATGAAAAACTGTTTTTT. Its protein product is CASSSTGVGNEKLFF.

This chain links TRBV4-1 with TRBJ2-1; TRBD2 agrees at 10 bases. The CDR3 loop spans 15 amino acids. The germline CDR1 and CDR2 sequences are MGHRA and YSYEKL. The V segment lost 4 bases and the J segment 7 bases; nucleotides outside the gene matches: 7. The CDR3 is CASSLPSGSANEQFF. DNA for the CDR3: TGCGCCAGCAGCCTACCTAGCGGGAGTGCGAATGAGCAGTTCTTC.

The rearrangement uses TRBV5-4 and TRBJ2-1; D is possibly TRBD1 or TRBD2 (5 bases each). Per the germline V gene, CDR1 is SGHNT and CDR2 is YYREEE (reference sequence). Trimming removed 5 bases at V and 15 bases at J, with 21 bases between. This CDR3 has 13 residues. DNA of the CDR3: TGTGCCAGCAGATCCAGAAGGGACCCCTTAATGTTCTTC. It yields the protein CASRSRRDPLMFF. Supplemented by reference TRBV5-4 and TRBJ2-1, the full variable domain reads ETGVTQSPTHLIKTRGQQVTLRCSSQSGHNTVSWYQQALGQGPQFIFQYYREEENGRGNFPPRFSGLQFPNYSSELNVNALELDDSALYLCASRSRRDPLMFFGPGTRLTVL.

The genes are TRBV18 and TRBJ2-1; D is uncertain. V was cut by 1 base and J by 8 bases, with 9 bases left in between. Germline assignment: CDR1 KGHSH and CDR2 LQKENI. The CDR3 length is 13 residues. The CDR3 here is CASSPRRAHEQFF. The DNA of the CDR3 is TGTGCCAGCTCACCACGAAGGGCACATGAGCAGTTCTTC.

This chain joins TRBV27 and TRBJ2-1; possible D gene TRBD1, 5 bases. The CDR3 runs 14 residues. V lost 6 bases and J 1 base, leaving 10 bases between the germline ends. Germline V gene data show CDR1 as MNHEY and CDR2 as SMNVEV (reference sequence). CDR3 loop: CASSRDRSYNEQFF. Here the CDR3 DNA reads TGTGCCAGCAGCCGAGACAGATCCTACAATGAGCAGTTCTTC.

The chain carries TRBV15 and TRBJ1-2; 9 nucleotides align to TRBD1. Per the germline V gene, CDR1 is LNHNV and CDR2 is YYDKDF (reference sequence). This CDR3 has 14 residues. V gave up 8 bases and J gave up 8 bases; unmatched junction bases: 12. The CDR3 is CATFKPGQGLGYTF. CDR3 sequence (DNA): TGTGCCACCTTTAAACCGGGACAGGGCTTGGGCTACACCTTC. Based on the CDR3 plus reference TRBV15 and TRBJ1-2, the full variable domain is DAMVIQNPRYQVTQFGKPVTLSCSQTLNHNVMYWYQQKSSQAPKLLFHYYDKDFNNEADTPDNFQSRRPNTSFCFLDIRSPGLGDTAMYLCATFKPGQGLGYTFGSGTRLTVV.

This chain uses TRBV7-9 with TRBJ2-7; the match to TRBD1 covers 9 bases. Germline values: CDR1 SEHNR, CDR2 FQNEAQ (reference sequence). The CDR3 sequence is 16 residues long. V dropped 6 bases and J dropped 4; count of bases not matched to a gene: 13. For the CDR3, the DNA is TGTGCCAGCAGTCGTATCCCCGGGACAGGGAAATACGAGCAGTACTTC. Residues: CASSRIPGTGKYEQYF.

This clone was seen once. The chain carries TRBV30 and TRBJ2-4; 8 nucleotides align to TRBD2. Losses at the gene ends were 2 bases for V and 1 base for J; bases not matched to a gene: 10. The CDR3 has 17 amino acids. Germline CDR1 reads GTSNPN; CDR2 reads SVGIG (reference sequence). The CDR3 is CAWSLRGVSRAKNIQYF. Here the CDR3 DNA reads TGTGCCTGGAGTTTGCGGGGGGTTTCCCGTGCCAAAAACATTCAGTACTTC.

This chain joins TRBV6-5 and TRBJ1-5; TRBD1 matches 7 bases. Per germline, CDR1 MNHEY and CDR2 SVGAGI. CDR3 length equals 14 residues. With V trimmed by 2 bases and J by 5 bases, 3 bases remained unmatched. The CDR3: CASSYDRDYQPQHF. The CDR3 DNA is TGTGCCAGCAGTTACGACAGGGACTATCAGCCCCAGCATTTT.